This TCR beta chain was retrieved from a study of T cell changes during pregnancy in multiple sclerosis. Method: immunoSEQ multiplex PCR; TCRdb's copy keeps in-frame clones and lacks some. The sample gives 65,000 to 90,000 clones, approximately 91% of which show up once; approximately 2.5% is in the top ten. Germline CDR1 and CDR2: GTSNPN and SVGIG (reference sequence). The CDR3 is 14 amino acids. V lost 0 bases and J lost 2, with 9 bases in between. This chain connects TRBV30 to TRBJ2-3; D is unresolved. The material was peripheral blood, obtained in the first trimester of pregnancy. The TCR sequence derives from a female donor with multiple sclerosis, enrolled in a pregnancy study. As DNA, the CDR3 is TGTGCCTGGAGTGTAGCTCTGTCCACAGATACGCAGTATTTT. Protein product: CAWSVALSTDTQYF.